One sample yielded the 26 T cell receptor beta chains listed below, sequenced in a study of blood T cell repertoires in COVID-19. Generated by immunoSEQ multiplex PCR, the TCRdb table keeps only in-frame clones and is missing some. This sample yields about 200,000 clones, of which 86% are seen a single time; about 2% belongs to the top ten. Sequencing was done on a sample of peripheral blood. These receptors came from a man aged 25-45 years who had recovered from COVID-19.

The CDR3 protein is CASRKRGQSSNYGYTF. In DNA form, the CDR3 reads TGTGCCAGCAGAAAGAGGGGGCAGAGCTCTAACTATGGCTACACCTTC. The chain has TRBV7-9 and TRBJ1-2; 7 bases line up with TRBD1. V lost 6 bases, J lost 0 bases, and 10 bases stayed unmatched. Germline CDR1 and CDR2: SEHNR and FQNEAQ (reference sequence). The CDR3 consists of 16 residues.

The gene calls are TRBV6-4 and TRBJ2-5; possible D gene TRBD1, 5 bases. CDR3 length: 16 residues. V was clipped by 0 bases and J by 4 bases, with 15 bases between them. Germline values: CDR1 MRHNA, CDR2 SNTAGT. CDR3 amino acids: CASSDSQLAGIETQYF. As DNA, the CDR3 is TGTGCCAGCAGTGACTCTCAATTGGCAGGGATAGAGACCCAGTACTTC.

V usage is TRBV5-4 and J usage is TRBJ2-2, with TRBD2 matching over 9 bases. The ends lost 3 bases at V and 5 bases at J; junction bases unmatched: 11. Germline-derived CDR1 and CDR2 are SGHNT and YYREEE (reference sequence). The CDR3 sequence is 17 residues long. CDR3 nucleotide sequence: TGTGCCAGCAGCTCCCGGGGTAGCGGGGGACGGACCGGGGAGCTGTTTTTT. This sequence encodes CASSSRGSGGRTGELFF. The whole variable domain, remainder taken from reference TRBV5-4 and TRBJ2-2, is ETGVTQSPTHLIKTRGQQVTLRCSSQSGHNTVSWYQQALGQGPQFIFQYYREEENGRGNFPPRFSGLQFPNYSSELNVNALELDDSALYLCASSSRGSGGRTGELFFGEGSRLTVL.

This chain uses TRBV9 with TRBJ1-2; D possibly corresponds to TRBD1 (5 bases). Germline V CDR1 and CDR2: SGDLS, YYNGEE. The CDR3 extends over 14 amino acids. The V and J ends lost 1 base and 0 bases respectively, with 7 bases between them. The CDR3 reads CASSVTTANYGYTF. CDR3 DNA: TGTGCCAGCAGCGTAACGACAGCTAACTATGGCTACACCTTC.

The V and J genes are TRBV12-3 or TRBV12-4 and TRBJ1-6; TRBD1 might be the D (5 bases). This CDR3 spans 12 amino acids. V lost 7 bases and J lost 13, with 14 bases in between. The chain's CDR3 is CASTQGGGPLHF. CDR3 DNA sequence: TGTGCCAGCACCCAGGGTGGGGGGCCCCTCCACTTT.

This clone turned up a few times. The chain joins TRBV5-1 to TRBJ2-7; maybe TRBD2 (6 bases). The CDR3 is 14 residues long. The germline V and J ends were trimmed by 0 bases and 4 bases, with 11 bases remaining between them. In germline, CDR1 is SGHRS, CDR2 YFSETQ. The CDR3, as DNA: TGCGCCAGCAGCTTGGCGGGGGAGAGGTACGAGCAGTACTTC. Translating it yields CASSLAGERYEQYF.

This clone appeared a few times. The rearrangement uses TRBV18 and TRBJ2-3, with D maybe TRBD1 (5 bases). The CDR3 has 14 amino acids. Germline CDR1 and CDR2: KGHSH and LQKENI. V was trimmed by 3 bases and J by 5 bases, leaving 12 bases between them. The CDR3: CASSPARAIDTQYF. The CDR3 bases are TGTGCCAGCTCACCGGCCAGGGCCATAGATACGCAGTATTTT.

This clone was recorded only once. The CDR3 is CASSLAGTGTEAFF. The CDR3 DNA is TGTGCCAGCAGCTTAGCAGGCACGGGCACTGAAGCTTTCTTT. The V and J genes are TRBV7-9 and TRBJ1-1; D not certain. CDR3 length equals 14 residues. Germline-derived CDR1 and CDR2 are SEHNR and FQNEAQ (reference sequence). The V end was cut by 0 bases, the J end by 4 bases, with 9 bases between.

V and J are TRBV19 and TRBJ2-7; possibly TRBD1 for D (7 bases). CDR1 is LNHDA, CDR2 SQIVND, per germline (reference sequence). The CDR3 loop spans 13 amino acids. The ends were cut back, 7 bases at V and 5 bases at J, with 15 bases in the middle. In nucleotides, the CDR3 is TGTGCCAGTACCTCAGGGGGGCGCGACGAGCAGTACTTC. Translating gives CASTSGGRDEQYF. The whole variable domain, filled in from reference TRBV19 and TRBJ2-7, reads DGGITQSPKYLFRKEGQNVTLSCEQNLNHDAMYWYRQDPGQGLRLIYYSQIVNDFQKGDIAEGYSVSREKKESFPLTVTSAQKNPTAFYLCASTSGGRDEQYFGPGTRLTVT.

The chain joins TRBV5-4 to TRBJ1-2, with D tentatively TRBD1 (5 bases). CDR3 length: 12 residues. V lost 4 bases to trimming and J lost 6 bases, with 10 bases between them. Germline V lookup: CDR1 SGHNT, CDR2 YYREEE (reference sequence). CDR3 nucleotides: TGTGCCAGCAGCGCTGACAGTCATGGCTACACCTTC. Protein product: CASSADSHGYTF.

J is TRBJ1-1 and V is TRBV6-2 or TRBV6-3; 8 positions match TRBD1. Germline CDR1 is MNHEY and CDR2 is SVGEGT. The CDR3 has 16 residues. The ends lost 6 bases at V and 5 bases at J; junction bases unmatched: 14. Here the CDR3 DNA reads TGTGCCAGCAGCCCTCCCTCAGGGGGCACGGGTACTGAAGCTTTCTTT. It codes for CASSPPSGGTGTEAFF.

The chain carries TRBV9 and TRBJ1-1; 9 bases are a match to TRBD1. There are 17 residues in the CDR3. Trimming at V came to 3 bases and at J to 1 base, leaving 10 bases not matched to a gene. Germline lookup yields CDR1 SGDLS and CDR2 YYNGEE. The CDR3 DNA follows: TGTGCCAGCAGCGCGAAGAGAGGGGACAGGGAGAACACTGAAGCTTTCTTT. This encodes CASSAKRGDRENTEAFF. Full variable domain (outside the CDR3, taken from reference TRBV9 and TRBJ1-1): DSGVTQTPKHLITATGQRVTLRCSPRSGDLSVYWYQQSLDQGLQFLIQYYNGEERAKGNILERFSAQQFPDLHSELNLSSLELGDSALYFCASSAKRGDRENTEAFFGQGTRLTVV.

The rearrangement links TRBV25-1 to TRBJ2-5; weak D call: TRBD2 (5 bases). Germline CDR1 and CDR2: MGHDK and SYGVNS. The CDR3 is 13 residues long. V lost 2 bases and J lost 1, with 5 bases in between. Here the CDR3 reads CASSERGQETQYF. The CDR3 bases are TGTGCCAGCAGTGAACGGGGCCAAGAGACCCAGTACTTC.

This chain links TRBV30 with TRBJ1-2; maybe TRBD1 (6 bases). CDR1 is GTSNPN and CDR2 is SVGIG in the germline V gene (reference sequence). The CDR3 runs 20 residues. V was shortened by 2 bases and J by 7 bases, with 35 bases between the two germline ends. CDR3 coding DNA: TGTGCCTGGAGTCCCTACTTCGGACAGCTCTTGCCCGAACTTGAGGGTGGCTACACCTTC. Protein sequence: CAWSPYFGQLLPELEGGYTF.

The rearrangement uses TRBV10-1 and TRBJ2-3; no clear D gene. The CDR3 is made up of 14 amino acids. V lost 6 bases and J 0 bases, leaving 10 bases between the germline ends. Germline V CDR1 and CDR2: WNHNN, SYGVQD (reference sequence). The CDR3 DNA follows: TGCGCCAGCAGCCTAGGAACTAGCACAGATACGCAGTATTTT. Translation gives CASSLGTSTDTQYF.

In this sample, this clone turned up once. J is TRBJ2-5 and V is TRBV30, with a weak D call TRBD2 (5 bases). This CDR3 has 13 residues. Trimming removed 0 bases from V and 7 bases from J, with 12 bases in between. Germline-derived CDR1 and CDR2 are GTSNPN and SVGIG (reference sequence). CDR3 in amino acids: CAWSVDSRGTQYF. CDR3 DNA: TGTGCCTGGAGTGTTGACTCCCGGGGGACCCAGTACTTC.

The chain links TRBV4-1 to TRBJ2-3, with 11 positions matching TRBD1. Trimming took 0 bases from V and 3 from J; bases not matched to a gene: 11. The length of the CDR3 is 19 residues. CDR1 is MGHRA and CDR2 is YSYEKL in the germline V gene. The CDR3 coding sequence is TGCGCCAGCAGCCAAGACCGGACTAGGACAGGGGGCGTAACAGATACGCAGTATTTT. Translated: CASSQDRTRTGGVTDTQYF.

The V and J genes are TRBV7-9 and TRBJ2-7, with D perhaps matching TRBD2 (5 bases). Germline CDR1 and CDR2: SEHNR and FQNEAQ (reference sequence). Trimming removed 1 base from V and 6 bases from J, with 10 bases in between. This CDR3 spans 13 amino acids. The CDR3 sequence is CASSLGGSGEQYF. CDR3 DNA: TGTGCCAGCAGCTTAGGAGGGTCTGGCGAGCAGTACTTC.

As DNA, the CDR3 is TGTGCCAGCAGTTACGAAGGAGGGGGCTTCACTGAAGCTTTCTTT. As protein: CASSYEGGGFTEAFF. The chain links TRBV6-5 to TRBJ1-1, with 7 bases fitting TRBD1. V gave up 2 bases and J gave up 4 bases; unmatched junction bases: 7. Germline values: CDR1 MNHEY, CDR2 SVGAGI. The CDR3 is 15 residues long.

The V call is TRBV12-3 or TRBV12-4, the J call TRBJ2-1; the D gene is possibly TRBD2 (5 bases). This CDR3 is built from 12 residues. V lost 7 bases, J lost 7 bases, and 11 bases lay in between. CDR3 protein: CASTWTGNEQFF. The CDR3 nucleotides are TGTGCCAGCACCTGGACGGGGAATGAGCAGTTCTTC.

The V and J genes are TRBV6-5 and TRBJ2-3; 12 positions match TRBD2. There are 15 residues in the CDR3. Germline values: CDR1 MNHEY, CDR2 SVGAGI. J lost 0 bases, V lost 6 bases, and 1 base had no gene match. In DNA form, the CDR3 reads TGTGCCAGCAGCGGACTAGCGGGGAGCACAGATACGCAGTATTTT. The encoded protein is CASSGLAGSTDTQYF.

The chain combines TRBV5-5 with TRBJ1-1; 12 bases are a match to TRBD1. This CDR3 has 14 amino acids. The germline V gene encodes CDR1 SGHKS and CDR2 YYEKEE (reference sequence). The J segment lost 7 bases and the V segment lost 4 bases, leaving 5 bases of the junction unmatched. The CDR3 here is CASSRGTGGHEAFF. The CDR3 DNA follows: TGTGCCAGCAGCCGGGGGACAGGGGGCCATGAAGCTTTCTTT.

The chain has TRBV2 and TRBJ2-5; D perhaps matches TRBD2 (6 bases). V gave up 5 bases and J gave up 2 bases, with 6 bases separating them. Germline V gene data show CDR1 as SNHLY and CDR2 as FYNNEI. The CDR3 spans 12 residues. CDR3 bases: TGTGCCAGCAGTCTAGCGCAAGAGACCCAGTACTTC. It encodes CASSLAQETQYF.

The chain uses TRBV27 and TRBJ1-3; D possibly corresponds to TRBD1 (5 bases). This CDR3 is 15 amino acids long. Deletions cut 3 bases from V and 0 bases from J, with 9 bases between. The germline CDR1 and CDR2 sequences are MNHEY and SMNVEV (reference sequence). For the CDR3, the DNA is TGTGCCAGCAGTTTTGGAGGGGACTCTGGAAACACCATATATTTT. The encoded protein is CASSFGGDSGNTIYF.

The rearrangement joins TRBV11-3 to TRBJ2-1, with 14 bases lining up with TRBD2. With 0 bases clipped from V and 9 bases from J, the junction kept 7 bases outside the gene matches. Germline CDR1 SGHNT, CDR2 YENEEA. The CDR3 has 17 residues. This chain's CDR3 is CASSLDQTSGGAGEQFF. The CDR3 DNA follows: TGTGCCAGCAGCTTAGACCAGACTAGCGGGGGGGCCGGTGAGCAGTTCTTC.

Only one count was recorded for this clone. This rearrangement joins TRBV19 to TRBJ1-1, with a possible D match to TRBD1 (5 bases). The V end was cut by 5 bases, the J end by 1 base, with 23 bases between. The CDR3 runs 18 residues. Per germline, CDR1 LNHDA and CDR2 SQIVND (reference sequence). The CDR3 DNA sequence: TGTGCCAGTAGTGCCGCCGGGGTACCTACGGGGGGGAACACTGAAGCTTTCTTT. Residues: CASSAAGVPTGGNTEAFF.